Reported below is one T cell receptor (beta chain). CDR3 length: 16 amino acids. Trimming removed 0 bases from V and 6 bases from J, with 15 bases in between. Germline V CDR1 and CDR2: LNHNV, YYDKDF (reference sequence). How the authors handled the data: The assay estimated nucleated cells by amplifying reference gene primers. Here immunoSEQ multiplex PCR was the method, and the copy in TCRdb shows in-frame clones only, minus some. V and J calls and clone size are copied from that table; D and trimming were computed from the DNA. Among about 87,000 clones listed, around 81% were seen once. The entry originates in a study of blood T cell repertoires in COVID-19. Across the whole study: Sites across the United States, Italy and Spain contributed samples from acute and convalescent COVID-19. PBMCs, B-cell-depleted T cells, or T cells were the source of the cDNA or gDNA that made up the material.

V usage is TRBV15 and J usage is TRBJ1-5; the D gene is possibly TRBD1 (6 bases). This TCR was recovered from a woman in her 70s with acute or convalescent COVID-19. Sequencing used peripheral blood. The chain's CDR3 is CATSRDTGNTGQPQHF. CDR3 DNA: TGTGCCACCAGCAGAGATACAGGGAATACAGGTCAGCCCCAGCATTTT.